One T cell receptor (beta chain) is described in this entry. Germline-derived CDR1 and CDR2 are SGHRS and YFSETQ. With 1 base clipped from V and 13 bases from J, the junction kept 19 bases outside the gene matches. There are 17 residues in the CDR3. The data originate from a study of blood T cells in healthy people across ages. Looking at the study overall: For every two T cells, template switching captured about one barcoded beta molecule.

Combining a sample-barcoded 5' primer with a J-beta primer mix, a second PCR ran for 7 to 11 cycles. TCRdb re-derived calls from the 5' RACE reads in MiXCR, one entry per CDR3 protein. Of more than 900,000 distinct CDR3 sequences detected, around 29% appear once; the ten largest clones hold approximately 10%. These same data were also listed under a study on T cells of mothers and their children.

The sequencing input was blood. The genes are TRBV5-1 and TRBJ2-4, with TRBD1 matching 8 bases. The clonotype comes from a woman in her forties in good health. The CDR3 coding sequence is TGCGCCAGCAGCTTGAGGGGCAGCGGACAGGGCAACAATGAGCAGTACTTC. This encodes CASSLRGSGQGNNEQYF.